The T cell receptor (beta chain) described here comes from a study of neurological immune-mediated disorders (dated by TCRdb to about 2019). Regarding the research as a whole: Among the 35 or so multiple sclerosis patients, relapsing-remitting MS was present in 31 and secondary progressive MS was present in 3. Peripheral blood TCR-beta repertoires from HTLV-I-associated myelopathy (HAM/TSP) patients, multiple sclerosis patients and healthy controls were compared by UMI-based sequencing. Longitudinal samples, technical triplicates and paired sorted CD4+ and CD8+ T-cell subsets, alongside PBMC samples, were included among the roughly 100 TCR-beta libraries. The cohort included roughly 71 subjects: roughly 14 with HAM/TSP, some 34 with multiple sclerosis, and around 20 healthy controls.

V loses 0 bases, J loses 10 bases, and the germline ends lie 13 bases apart. From a lookup of the germline V gene, CDR1 and CDR2 are SGHRS and YFSETQ. There are 14 amino acids in the CDR3, from cysteine to phenylalanine inclusive. Only CDR3 DNA is held: 42 bases, read in frame from base 1. cDNA was synthesized by template-switch 5'RACE using a primer carrying a 10-nucleotide random unique molecular identifier by which each TCR transcript was tagged. Over 170 million TCR-beta sequences, covering 15-18 subjects, were produced in each sequencing run. The RNeasy kit was used to extract total RNA. The KAPA Real-time Library Amplification kit was used to amplify TCR-beta VDJ regions with primers for the TCR constant region and the 5'RACE anchor. A first PCR added sample indexes and Illumina adaptors, after which a second PCR increased the library yield. After Ampure bead purification, the TCR product of roughly 650 bp was size-selected on a 2% E-gel SizeSelection system. Before pooling, library quality was checked on a Bioanalyzer, concentration was measured with Qubit, and libraries were quantified with the Kapa Library Quantification kit. Paired-end 2 x 150 bp sequencing of the libraries was performed on an Illumina HiSeq 2500. To increase sequence diversity, roughly 24-31% phiX was spiked into each library pool. Processing in the source paper ran as follows. Quality-filtered reads were processed with the UMI-based MiGEC pipeline, and over 80% of raw TCR sequences were removed by the MiGEC pipeline during error correction. VDJ genes were aligned to IMGT germline references, and clonotypes were defined by unique CDR3 amino acid sequence plus V-J genes. VDJtools evaluated clonal expansion, Shannon diversity and CDR3 relatedness (CalcPairwiseDistances, ClusterSamples); CLCbio workbench built phylogenetic trees. Expanded clones were defined as having at least 8 unique UMIs, based on coefficient-of-variation modelling across technical triplicates. Using fastp at Q25 and MiXCR, TCRdb reprocessed the public reads and kept productive beta chains. Under each unique CDR3 protein, matching rows form one entry showing the most common genes and DNA. These V and J calls originate from TCRdb's pipeline instead of the authors' own analysis. The sample profile shows tens of thousands of distinct CDR3 sequences; roughly 3.5% of them were found once. 2.9% of the sample rests with the top ten.

This clonotype has a count of ten or more. It lacks a known antigen. The input lacks base qualities; no much larger clone sits a single base away. Paper-wide results and their limitations: In a phylogenetic analysis, the repertoires of 18 out of 34 MS patients fell into a single cluster of related CDR3 sequences, pointing to a possible signature at the repertoire level. Across subjects, expanded clones never shared an identical CDR3 amino acid sequence, which suggests that the TCR-beta repertoires in every group were private. The highest TCR clonal expansion was observed in HAM/TSP patients, whereas the lowest was observed in MS patients, even when compared with healthy controls. No association of the MS cluster with clinical or MRI features was observed, and the need for larger cohorts was stated by the authors.

For unsorted PBMC libraries, 2 million PBMCs were used after storage in RNAlater at -80 degrees C until RNA extraction. Multiple sclerosis patients were enrolled in a US clinical protocol evaluating disease progression by magnetic resonance imaging. Peripheral blood was subjected to Ficoll-Hypaque density gradient centrifugation to isolate PBMCs, which were then cryopreserved in liquid nitrogen. The receptor chain draws on TRBV5-1 and TRBJ1-4; the D gene lacks a confident call. The sample consisted of PBMCs. The receptor was derived from a woman between 45 and 65 years old with multiple sclerosis. CDR3 region: CASSLDSSGGKLFF. The nucleotide sequence is given as TGCGCCAGCAGCTTGGACTCTTCTGGCGGAAAACTGTTTTTT.